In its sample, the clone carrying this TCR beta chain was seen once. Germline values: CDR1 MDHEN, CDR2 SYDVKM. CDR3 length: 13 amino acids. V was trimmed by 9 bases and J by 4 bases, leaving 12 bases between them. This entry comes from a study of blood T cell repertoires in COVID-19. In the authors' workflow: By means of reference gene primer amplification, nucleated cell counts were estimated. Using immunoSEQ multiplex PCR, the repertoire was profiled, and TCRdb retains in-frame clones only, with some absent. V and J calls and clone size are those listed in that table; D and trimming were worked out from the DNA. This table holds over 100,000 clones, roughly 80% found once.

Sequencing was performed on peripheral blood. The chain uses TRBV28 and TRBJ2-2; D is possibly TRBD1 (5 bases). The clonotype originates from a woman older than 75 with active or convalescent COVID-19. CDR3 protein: CASGNRGTGELFF. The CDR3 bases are TGTGCCAGTGGGAATAGGGGCACCGGGGAGCTGTTTTTT.